The 21 T cell receptor beta chains given below trace back to one sample, sequenced in a study of pediatric ulcerative colitis. Measured with immunoSEQ multiplex PCR; TCRdb has only the in-frame clones, and not every one. This table has fewer than 40,000 clones, approximately 82% appearing once. Sequenced input: blood. These receptors came from a girl aged 5 to 17 with moderate ulcerative colitis.

This chain's CDR3 is CASSVLGQQNTEAFF. The CDR3 nucleotides are TGTGCCAGTAGCGTACTTGGACAACAGAACACTGAAGCTTTCTTT. The V gene is TRBV19, the J gene TRBJ1-1; possible D gene TRBD1, 5 bases. The CDR3 runs 15 residues. Between the trimmed V and J ends, which lost 6 bases and 1 base, there was a span of 15 bases. Per germline, CDR1 LNHDA and CDR2 SQIVND (reference sequence).

The chain joins TRBV10-3 to TRBJ2-4; 11 bases fit TRBD2. The CDR3 loop spans 16 amino acids. Germline lookup yields CDR1 ENHRY and CDR2 SYGVKD. Losses at the gene ends were 1 base for V and 6 bases for J; bases not matched to a gene: 5. The CDR3 sequence is CAISEFSGGARNIQYF. CDR3 bases: TGTGCCATCAGTGAGTTTAGCGGGGGGGCAAGAAACATTCAGTACTTC.

With regard to this clone: A junction boundary mismatches the germline segment, possibly from a read error. The V call is TRBV11-2, the J call TRBJ2-5, with D possibly being TRBD2 (7 bases). The CDR3 has 17 amino acids. Germline V gene sequence: CDR1 SGHAT, CDR2 FQNNGV. The CDR3 protein is CASSQEADAGARETQYF. The CDR3 nucleotides are TGCGCCAGCAGCCAAGAAGCGGACGCGGGGGCGCGAGAGACCCAGTACTTC. Drawing the rest from reference TRBV11-2 and TRBJ2-5, the complete variable domain is EAGVAQSPRYKIIEKRQSVAFWCNPISGHATLYWYQQILGQGPKLLIQFQNNGVVDDSQLPKDRFSAERLKGVDSTLKIQPAKLEDSAVYLCASSQEADAGARETQYFGPGTRLLVL.

This clone was seen a single time. This rearrangement joins TRBV7-9 to TRBJ1-2; TRBD1 aligns across 8 bases. CDR1 and CDR2 from the germline V gene are SEHNR and FQNEAQ (reference sequence). With V trimmed by 8 bases and J by 5 bases, 13 bases remained unmatched. The CDR3 contains 15 residues. CDR3 coding DNA: TGTGCCAGCCGTAAATCGGGACAGGCGAATTATGGCTACACCTTC. It codes for CASRKSGQANYGYTF.

The chain is built from TRBV7-2 and TRBJ1-5; no firm D call. This CDR3 region has 15 residues. Trimming shortened V by 1 base and J by 1 base, and 8 bases separated the two germline ends. Germline lookup yields CDR1 SGHTA and CDR2 FQGNSA. The CDR3 nucleotides read TGTGCCAGCAGCTTAGTTTTTCAGAGCAATCAGCCCCAGCATTTT. Translated, it gives CASSLVFQSNQPQHF. Using reference TRBV7-2 and TRBJ1-5 for the parts outside the CDR3, the full variable domain is GAGVSQSPSNKVTEKGKDVELRCDPISGHTALYWYRQSLGQGLEFLIYFQGNSAPDKSGLPSDRFSAERTGGSVSTLTIQRTQQEDSAVYLCASSLVFQSNQPQHFGDGTRLSIL.

The chain uses TRBV2 and TRBJ1-5; D may be TRBD1 (5 bases). The V end lost 3 bases, the J end lost 1 base, and 10 bases lay between the germline ends. Germline V gives CDR1 SNHLY, CDR2 FYNNEI. The CDR3 is 15 residues long. CDR3 in amino acids: CASSEGVRSNQPQHF. In nucleotides, the CDR3 is TGTGCCAGCAGTGAGGGGGTAAGGAGCAATCAGCCCCAGCATTTT. Full variable domain (missing parts from reference TRBV2 and TRBJ1-5): EPEVTQTPSHQVTQMGQEVILRCVPISNHLYFYWYRQILGQKVEFLVSFYNNEISEKSEIFDDQFSVERPDGSNFTLKIRSTKLEDSAMYFCASSEGVRSNQPQHFGDGTRLSIL.

This chain links TRBV7-9 with TRBJ1-4, with D possibly being TRBD1 (6 bases). From germline, CDR1 is SEHNR and CDR2 FQNEAQ (reference sequence). The CDR3 is 15 residues long. Between the trimmed V and J ends, which lost 8 bases and 0 bases, there was a span of 13 bases. CDR3 in DNA: TGTGCCAGCCAGACGGGGACAACAACTAATGAAAAACTGTTTTTT. Its translation is CASQTGTTTNEKLFF. The full variable domain, with the rest looked up from reference TRBV7-9 and TRBJ1-4, is DTGVSQNPRHKITKRGQNVTFRCDPISEHNRLYWYRQTLGQGPEFLTYFQNEAQLEKSRLLSDRFSAERPKGSFSTLEIQRTEQGDSAMYLCASQTGTTTNEKLFFGSGTQLSVL.

A few counts support this clone. The V call is TRBV30, the J call TRBJ1-1; no definite D call. Trimming removed 3 bases at V and 0 bases at J, with 11 bases between. The CDR3 is 14 residues long. Germline V gene data show CDR1 as GTSNPN and CDR2 as SVGIG (reference sequence). The CDR3 sequence is CAWRNGPLNTEAFF. CDR3 nucleotides: TGTGCCTGGAGAAACGGTCCGCTGAACACTGAAGCTTTCTTT.

CDR3 sequence reads: CASSLSRTPSVYEQYF. CDR3 nucleotide sequence: TGTGCCAGCAGCTTGTCCAGGACACCATCCGTCTACGAGCAGTACTTC. This chain links TRBV5-5 with TRBJ2-7, with TRBD1 as a possible D gene (5 bases). V lost 1 base and J 3 bases, leaving 17 bases between the germline ends. Germline CDR1 reads SGHKS; CDR2 reads YYEKEE (reference sequence). The CDR3 has 16 residues.

This clone occurred once. The rearrangement uses TRBV5-1 and TRBJ1-1; the match to TRBD1 covers 7 bases. There are 16 residues in the CDR3. Trimming removed 4 bases from V and 3 bases from J; junction bases left unmatched: 12. Germline V gene data show CDR1 as SGHRS and CDR2 as YFSETQ. CDR3 in amino acids: CASSPNYGQVDTEAFF. CDR3 DNA: TGCGCCAGCAGCCCCAACTACGGACAGGTCGACACTGAAGCTTTCTTT.

CDR3 sequence: CASSQARGQGPWGAQHF. Written as DNA, the CDR3 is TGCGCCAGCAGCCAAGCCCGGGGACAGGGCCCGTGGGGAGCCCAGCATTTT. V and J are TRBV4-3 and TRBJ1-5, with TRBD1 matching over 9 bases. In germline, CDR1 is LGHNA, CDR2 YSLEER. With 1 base clipped from V and 11 bases from J, the junction kept 15 bases outside the gene matches. The CDR3 length is 17 residues.

This chain links TRBV7-2 with TRBJ2-6; D could derive from TRBD1 or TRBD2 (6 bases each). Germline-derived CDR1 and CDR2 are SGHTA and FQGNSA. V was cut by 5 bases and J by 3 bases, with 14 bases left in between. CDR3 length: 16 residues. Written as DNA, the CDR3 is TGTGCCAGCAGCCTCACGGGGGCTGGTGGGGCCAACGTCCTGACTTTC. Protein: CASSLTGAGGANVLTF.

The rearrangement links TRBV6-4 to TRBJ1-5, with a tentative D call TRBD1 (5 bases). Germline CDR1 reads MRHNA; CDR2 reads SNTAGT. Trimming left V 6 bases short and J 7 bases short, with 13 bases between. The CDR3 contains 13 residues. CDR3 DNA sequence: TGTGCCAGCAGCCCAAGAGGGGAACAGCCCCAGCATTTT. This sequence encodes CASSPRGEQPQHF.

The chain combines TRBV18 with TRBJ2-2, with TRBD2 matching 15 bases. CDR3 length: 19 residues. CDR1 is KGHSH and CDR2 is LQKENI in the germline V gene. V gave up 1 base and J gave up 5 bases; unmatched junction bases: 8. In DNA form, the CDR3 reads TGTGCCAGCTCACCACAGAGAGGACTAGCGGGAGGGAGTACCGGGGAGCTGTTTTTT. As protein: CASSPQRGLAGGSTGELFF.

The CDR3 region has the DNA TGTGCCAGCAGCTTGGGTGGACAGGGCAACACAGATACGCAGTATTTT. Its translation is CASSLGGQGNTDTQYF. V usage is TRBV5-4 and J usage is TRBJ2-3, with 8 bases lining up with TRBD1. The CDR3 length is 16 residues. Germline CDR1 and CDR2: SGHNT and YYREEE (reference sequence). V lost 0 bases, J lost 2 bases, and 5 bases stayed unmatched.

This chain joins TRBV19 and TRBJ1-1; D might be TRBD1 (5 bases). Germline V gene lookup returns CDR1 LNHDA and CDR2 SQIVND (reference sequence). There are 15 residues in the CDR3. With 4 bases removed from V and 0 bases from J, the gap between germline ends came to 12 bases. The CDR3 DNA sequence: TGTGCCAGTAGTAAAAGCCACAGGATGAACACTGAAGCTTTCTTT. Translating gives CASSKSHRMNTEAFF. Full variable domain (outside the CDR3, taken from reference TRBV19 and TRBJ1-1): DGGITQSPKYLFRKEGQNVTLSCEQNLNHDAMYWYRQDPGQGLRLIYYSQIVNDFQKGDIAEGYSVSREKKESFPLTVTSAQKNPTAFYLCASSKSHRMNTEAFFGQGTRLTVV.

The chain links TRBV7-8 to TRBJ1-2; a weak D match, TRBD1 (6 bases). There are 13 residues in the CDR3. The V end was cut by 7 bases, the J end by 8 bases, with 17 bases between. Per germline, CDR1 SGHVS and CDR2 FQNEAQ. Here the CDR3 DNA reads TGTGCCAGCACCTCGGGGGGCCCCGTAGGCTACACCTTC. As protein: CASTSGGPVGYTF.

This chain connects TRBV5-1 to TRBJ1-1; a possible D gene is TRBD1 (5 bases). Germline V gene sequence: CDR1 SGHRS, CDR2 YFSETQ. CDR3 length: 17 amino acids. V was pared by 4 bases and J by 2 bases, with 21 bases between. In DNA, the CDR3 is TGCGCCAGCAGCCCAGTAATCCCAGGGTGGAAAAACACTGAAGCTTTCTTT. Protein product: CASSPVIPGWKNTEAFF.

The chain is built from TRBV27 and TRBJ1-1; 8 bases map to TRBD1. Germline lookup yields CDR1 MNHEY and CDR2 SMNVEV (reference sequence). V was pared by 6 bases and J by 11 bases, with 11 bases of the junction left unmatched. This CDR3 has 13 amino acids. CDR3 sequence reads: CASRETDREMAFF. In nucleotides, the CDR3 is TGTGCCAGCAGGGAGACGGACAGGGAGATGGCTTTCTTT.

This rearrangement joins TRBV28 to TRBJ2-7; D gene unclear. CDR1 is MDHEN, CDR2 SYDVKM, per germline. Trimming cost V 2 bases and J 6 bases, with 8 bases left between them. This CDR3 is built from 12 residues. The CDR3 reads CASSLGVGEQYF. Written as DNA, the CDR3 is TGTGCCAGCAGTTTAGGGGTCGGCGAGCAGTACTTC.

V and J are TRBV28 and TRBJ2-7; D may be TRBD1 (5 bases). CDR3 length equals 14 residues. Germline CDR1 and CDR2: MDHEN and SYDVKM. Between the trimmed V and J ends, which lost 4 bases and 0 bases, there was a span of 10 bases. The CDR3 DNA sequence: TGTGCCAGCAGTTGGCGGACACCCTCCTACGAGCAGTACTTC. Translating it yields CASSWRTPSYEQYF.